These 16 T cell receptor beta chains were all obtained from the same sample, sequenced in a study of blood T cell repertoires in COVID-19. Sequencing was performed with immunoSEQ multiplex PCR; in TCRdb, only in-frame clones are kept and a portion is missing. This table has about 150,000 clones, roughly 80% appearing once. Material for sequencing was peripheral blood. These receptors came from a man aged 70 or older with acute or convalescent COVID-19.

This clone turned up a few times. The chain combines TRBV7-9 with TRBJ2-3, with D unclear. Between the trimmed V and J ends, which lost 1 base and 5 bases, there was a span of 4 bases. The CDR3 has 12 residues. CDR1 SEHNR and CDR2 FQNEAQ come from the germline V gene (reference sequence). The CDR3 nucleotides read TGTGCCAGCAGCTTAGTCATAGATACGCAGTATTTT. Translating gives CASSLVIDTQYF.

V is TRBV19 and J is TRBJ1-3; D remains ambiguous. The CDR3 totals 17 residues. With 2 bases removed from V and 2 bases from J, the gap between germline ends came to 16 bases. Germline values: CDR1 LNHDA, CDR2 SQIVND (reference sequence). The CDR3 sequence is CASSITRTSMAGNTIYF. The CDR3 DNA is TGTGCCAGTAGTATAACTCGGACTTCAATGGCTGGAAACACCATATATTTT.

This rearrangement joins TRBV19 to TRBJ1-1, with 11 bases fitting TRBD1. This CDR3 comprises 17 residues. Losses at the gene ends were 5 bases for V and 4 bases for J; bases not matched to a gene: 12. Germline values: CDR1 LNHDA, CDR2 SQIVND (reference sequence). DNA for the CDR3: TGTGCCAGTAGTCCCGGGACAGGGGGGCGGCTGGGCACTGAAGCTTTCTTT. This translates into CASSPGTGGRLGTEAFF.

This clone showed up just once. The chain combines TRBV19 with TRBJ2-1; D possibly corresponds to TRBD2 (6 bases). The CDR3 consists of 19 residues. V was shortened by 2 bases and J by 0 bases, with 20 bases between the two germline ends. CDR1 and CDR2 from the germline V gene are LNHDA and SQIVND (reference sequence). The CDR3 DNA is TGTGCCAGTAGTATACTAGCGCACGTTCGATTCAGCTCCTACAATGAGCAGTTCTTC. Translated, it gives CASSILAHVRFSSYNEQFF. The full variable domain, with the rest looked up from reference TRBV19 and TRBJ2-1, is DGGITQSPKYLFRKEGQNVTLSCEQNLNHDAMYWYRQDPGQGLRLIYYSQIVNDFQKGDIAEGYSVSREKKESFPLTVTSAQKNPTAFYLCASSILAHVRFSSYNEQFFGPGTRLTVL.

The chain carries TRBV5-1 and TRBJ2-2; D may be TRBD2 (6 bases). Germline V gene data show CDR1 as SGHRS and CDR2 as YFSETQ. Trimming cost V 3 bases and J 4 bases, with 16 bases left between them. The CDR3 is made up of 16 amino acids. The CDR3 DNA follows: TGCGCCAGCAGCTGGGGGGACCCTTCTCGCACCGGGGAGCTGTTTTTT. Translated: CASSWGDPSRTGELFF. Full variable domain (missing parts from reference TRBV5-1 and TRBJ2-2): KAGVTQTPRYLIKTRGQQVTLSCSPISGHRSVSWYQQTPGQGLQFLFEYFSETQRNKGNFPGRFSGRQFSNSRSEMNVSTLELGDSALYLCASSWGDPSRTGELFFGEGSRLTVL.

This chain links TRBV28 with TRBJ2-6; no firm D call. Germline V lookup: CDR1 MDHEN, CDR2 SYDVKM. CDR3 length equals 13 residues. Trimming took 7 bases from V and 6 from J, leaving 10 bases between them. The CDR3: CASTSLPANVLTF. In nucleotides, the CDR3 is TGTGCCAGCACGAGCCTTCCGGCCAACGTCCTGACTTTC.

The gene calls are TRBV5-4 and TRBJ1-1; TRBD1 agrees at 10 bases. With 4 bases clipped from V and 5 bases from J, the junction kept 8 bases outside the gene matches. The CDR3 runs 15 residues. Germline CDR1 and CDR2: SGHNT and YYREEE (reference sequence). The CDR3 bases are TGTGCCAGCAGCATCGACAGGGGGCGCGTTACTGAAGCTTTCTTT. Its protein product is CASSIDRGRVTEAFF.

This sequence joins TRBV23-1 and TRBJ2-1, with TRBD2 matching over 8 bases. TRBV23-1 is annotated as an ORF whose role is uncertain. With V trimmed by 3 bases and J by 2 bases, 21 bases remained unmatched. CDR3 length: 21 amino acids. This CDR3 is CASSQARAPSPSGSAYNEQFF. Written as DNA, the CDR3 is TGCGCCAGCAGTCAGGCGAGGGCCCCAAGCCCCAGCGGGAGCGCCTACAATGAGCAGTTCTTC.

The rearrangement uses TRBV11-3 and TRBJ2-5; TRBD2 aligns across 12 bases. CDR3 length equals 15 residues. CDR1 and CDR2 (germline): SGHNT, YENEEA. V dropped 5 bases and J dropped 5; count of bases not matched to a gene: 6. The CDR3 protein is CASSPSGRAWETQYF. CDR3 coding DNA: TGTGCCAGCAGCCCTAGCGGGAGGGCCTGGGAGACCCAGTACTTC.

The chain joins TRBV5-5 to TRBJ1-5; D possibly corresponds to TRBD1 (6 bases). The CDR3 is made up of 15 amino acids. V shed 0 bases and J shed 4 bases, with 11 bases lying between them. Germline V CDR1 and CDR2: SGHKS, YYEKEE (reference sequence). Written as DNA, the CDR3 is TGTGCCAGCAGCTTGGCCCCTGGACAGAATCAGCCCCAGCATTTT. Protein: CASSLAPGQNQPQHF. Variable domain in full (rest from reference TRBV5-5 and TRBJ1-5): DAGVTQSPTHLIKTRGQQVTLRCSPISGHKSVSWYQQVLGQGPQFIFQYYEKEERGRGNFPDRFSARQFPNYSSELNVNALLLGDSALYLCASSLAPGQNQPQHFGDGTRLSIL.

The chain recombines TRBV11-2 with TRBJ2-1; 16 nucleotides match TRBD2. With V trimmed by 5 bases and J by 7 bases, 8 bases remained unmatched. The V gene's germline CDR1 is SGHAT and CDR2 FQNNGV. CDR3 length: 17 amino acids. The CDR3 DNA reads TGTGCCAGCAGCATGGGACTAGCGGGAGGGGATTGGAATGAGCAGTTCTTC. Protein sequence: CASSMGLAGGDWNEQFF.

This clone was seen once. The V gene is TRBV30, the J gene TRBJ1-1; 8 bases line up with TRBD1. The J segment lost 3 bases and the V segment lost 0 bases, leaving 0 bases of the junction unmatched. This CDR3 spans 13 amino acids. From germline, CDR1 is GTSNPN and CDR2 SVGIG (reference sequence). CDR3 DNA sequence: TGTGCCTGGAGTGTACAGGGGGACACTGAAGCTTTCTTT. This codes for CAWSVQGDTEAFF. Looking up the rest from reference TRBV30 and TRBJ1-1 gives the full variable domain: SQTIHQWPATLVQPVGSPLSLECTVEGTSNPNLYWYRQAAGRGLQLLFYSVGIGQISSEVPQNLSASRPQDRQFILSSKKLLLSDSGFYLCAWSVQGDTEAFFGQGTRLTVV.

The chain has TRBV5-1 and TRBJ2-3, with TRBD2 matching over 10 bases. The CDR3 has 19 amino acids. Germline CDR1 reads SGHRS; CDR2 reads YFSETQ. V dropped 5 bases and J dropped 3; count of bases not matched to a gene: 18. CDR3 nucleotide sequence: TGCGCCAGCAGAGCTTTGGCACTAGCGGGGACCTCAGATACAGATACGCAGTATTTT. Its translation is CASRALALAGTSDTDTQYF.

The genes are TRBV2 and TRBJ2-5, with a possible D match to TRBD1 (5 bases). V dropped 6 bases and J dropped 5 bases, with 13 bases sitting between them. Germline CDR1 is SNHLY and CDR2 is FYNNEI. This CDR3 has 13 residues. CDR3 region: CASRPGPWETQYF. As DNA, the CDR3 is TGTGCCAGCAGGCCAGGGCCTTGGGAGACCCAGTACTTC.

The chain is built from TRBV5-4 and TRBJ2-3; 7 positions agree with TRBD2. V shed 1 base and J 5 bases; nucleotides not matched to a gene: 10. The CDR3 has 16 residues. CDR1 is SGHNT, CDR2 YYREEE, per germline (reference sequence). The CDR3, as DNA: TGTGCCAGCAGCTTGAGGGCTAGCGGACGTGTAGATACGCAGTATTTT. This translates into CASSLRASGRVDTQYF.

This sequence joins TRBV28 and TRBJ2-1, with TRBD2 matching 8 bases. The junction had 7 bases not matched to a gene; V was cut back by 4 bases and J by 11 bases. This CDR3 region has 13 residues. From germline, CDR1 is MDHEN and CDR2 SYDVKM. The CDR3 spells CASSSSGLGQQFF. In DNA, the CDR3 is TGTGCCAGCAGTTCCTCGGGACTAGGTCAGCAGTTCTTC.